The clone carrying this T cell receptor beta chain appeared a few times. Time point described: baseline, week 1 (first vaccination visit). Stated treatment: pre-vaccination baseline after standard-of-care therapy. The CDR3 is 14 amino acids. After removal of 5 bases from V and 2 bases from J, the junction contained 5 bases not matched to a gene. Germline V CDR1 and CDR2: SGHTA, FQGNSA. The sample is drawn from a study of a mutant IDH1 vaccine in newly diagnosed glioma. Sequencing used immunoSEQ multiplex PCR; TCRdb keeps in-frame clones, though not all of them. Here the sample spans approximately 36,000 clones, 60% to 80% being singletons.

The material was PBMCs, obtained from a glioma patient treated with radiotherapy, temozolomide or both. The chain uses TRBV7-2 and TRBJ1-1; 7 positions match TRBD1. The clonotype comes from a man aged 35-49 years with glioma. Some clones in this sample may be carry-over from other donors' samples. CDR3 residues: CASSIRQGNTEAFF. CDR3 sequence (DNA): TGTGCCAGCAGCATCCGACAGGGTAACACTGAAGCTTTCTTT.